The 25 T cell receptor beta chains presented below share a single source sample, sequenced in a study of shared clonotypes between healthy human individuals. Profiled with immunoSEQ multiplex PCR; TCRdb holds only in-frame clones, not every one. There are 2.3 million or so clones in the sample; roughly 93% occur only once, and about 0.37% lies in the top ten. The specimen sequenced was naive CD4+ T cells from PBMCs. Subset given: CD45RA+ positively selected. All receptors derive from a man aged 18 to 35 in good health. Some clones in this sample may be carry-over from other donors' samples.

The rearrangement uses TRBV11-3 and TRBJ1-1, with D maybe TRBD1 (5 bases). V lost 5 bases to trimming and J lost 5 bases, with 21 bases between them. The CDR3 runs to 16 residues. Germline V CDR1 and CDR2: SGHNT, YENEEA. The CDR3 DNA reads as TGTGCCAGCAGCCCCCTCATGCCGGGGCTAGCTACTGAAGCTTTCTTT. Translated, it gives CASSPLMPGLATEAFF.

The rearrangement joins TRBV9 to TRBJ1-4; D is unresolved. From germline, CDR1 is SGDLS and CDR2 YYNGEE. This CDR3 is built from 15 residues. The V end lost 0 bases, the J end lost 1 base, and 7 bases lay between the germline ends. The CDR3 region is CASSVGVETNEKLFF. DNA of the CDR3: TGTGCCAGCAGCGTAGGGGTTGAAACTAATGAAAAACTGTTTTTT.

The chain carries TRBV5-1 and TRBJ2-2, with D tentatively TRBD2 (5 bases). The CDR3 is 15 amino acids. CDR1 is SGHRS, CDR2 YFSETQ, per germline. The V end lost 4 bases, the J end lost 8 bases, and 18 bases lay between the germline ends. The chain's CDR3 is CASSTGLSYGGELFF. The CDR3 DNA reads TGCGCCAGCAGCACTGGACTGTCCTATGGGGGGGAGCTGTTTTTT.

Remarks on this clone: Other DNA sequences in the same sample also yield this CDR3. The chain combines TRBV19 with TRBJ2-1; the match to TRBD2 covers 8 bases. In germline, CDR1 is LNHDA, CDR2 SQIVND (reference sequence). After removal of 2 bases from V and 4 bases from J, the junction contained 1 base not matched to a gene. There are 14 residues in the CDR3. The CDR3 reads CASSILAGYNEQFF. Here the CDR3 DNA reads TGTGCCAGTAGTATACTAGCGGGTTACAATGAGCAGTTCTTC.

This chain's CDR3 is CASSLAVGGATEAFF. CDR3 in DNA: TGTGCCAGCAGCTTAGCCGTGGGGGGCGCCACTGAAGCTTTCTTT. The V and J genes are TRBV7-9 and TRBJ1-1, with D tentatively TRBD1 (6 bases). Germline V gene sequence: CDR1 SEHNR, CDR2 FQNEAQ (reference sequence). Trimming removed 0 bases from V and 4 bases from J, with 12 bases in between. The CDR3 runs 15 residues.

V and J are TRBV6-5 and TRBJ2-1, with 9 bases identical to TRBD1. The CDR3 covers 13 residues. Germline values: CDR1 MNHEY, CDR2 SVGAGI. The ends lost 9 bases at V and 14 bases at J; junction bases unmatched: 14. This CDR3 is CASRGRGQGNEFF. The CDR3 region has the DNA TGTGCCAGTCGTGGGAGGGGACAGGGTAATGAGTTCTTC.

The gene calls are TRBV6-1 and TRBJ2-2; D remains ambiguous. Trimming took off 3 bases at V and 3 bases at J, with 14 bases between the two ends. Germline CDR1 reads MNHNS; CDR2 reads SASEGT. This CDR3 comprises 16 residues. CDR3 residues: CASSDASGSYTGELFF. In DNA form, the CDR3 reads TGTGCCAGCAGTGATGCCAGTGGGTCCTACACCGGGGAGCTGTTTTTT.

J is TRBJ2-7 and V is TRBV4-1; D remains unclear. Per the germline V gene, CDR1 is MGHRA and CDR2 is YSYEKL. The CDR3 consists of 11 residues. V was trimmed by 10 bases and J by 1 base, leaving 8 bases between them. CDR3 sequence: CANGRSYEQYF. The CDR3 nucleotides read TGCGCCAATGGACGGTCCTACGAGCAGTACTTC.

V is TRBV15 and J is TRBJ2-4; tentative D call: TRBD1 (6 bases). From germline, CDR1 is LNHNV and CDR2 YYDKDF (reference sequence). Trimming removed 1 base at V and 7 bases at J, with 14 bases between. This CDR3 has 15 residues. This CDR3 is CATSRVLGQLNIQYF. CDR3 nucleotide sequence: TGTGCCACCAGCAGAGTACTCGGACAGTTGAACATTCAGTACTTC.

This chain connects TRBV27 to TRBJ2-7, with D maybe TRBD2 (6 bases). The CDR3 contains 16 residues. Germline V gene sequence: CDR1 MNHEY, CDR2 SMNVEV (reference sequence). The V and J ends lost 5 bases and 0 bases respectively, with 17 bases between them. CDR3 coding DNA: TGTGCCAGCAGTACCGCGGGGCAGCGGTTCTCCTACGAGCAGTACTTC. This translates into CASSTAGQRFSYEQYF.

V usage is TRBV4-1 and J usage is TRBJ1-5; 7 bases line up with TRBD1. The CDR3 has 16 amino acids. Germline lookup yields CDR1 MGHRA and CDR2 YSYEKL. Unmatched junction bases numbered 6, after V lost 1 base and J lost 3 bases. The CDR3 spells CASSQAPDRDNQPQHF. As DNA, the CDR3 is TGCGCCAGCAGCCAAGCCCCCGACAGGGACAATCAGCCCCAGCATTTT.

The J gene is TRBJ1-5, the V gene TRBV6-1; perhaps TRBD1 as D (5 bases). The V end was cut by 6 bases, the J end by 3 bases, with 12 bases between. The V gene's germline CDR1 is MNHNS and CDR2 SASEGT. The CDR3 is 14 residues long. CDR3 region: CASRRWGDNQPQHF. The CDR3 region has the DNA TGTGCCAGCAGGAGGTGGGGGGACAATCAGCCCCAGCATTTT.

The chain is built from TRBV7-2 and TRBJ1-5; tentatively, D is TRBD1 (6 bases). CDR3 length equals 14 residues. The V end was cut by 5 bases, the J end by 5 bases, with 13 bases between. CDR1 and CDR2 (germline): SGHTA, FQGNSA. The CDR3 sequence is CASSMYRDDQPQHF. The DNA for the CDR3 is TGTGCCAGCAGCATGTACAGGGACGATCAGCCCCAGCATTTT.

This CDR3 is CASSLDGLYEKLFF. The CDR3, as DNA: TGTGCCAGCAGCTTAGACGGGTTGTATGAAAAACTGTTTTTT. The chain couples TRBV7-6 to TRBJ1-4; no firm D call. Deletions cut 1 base from V and 6 bases from J, with 9 bases between. Germline V CDR1 and CDR2: SGHVS, FNYEAQ. The CDR3 runs 14 residues.

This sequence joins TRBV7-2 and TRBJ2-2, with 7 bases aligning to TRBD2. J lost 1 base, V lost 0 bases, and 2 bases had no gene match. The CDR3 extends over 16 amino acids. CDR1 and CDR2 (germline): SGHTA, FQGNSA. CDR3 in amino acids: CASSLAVAGNTGELFF. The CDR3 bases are TGTGCCAGCAGCTTAGCAGTAGCGGGGAACACCGGGGAGCTGTTTTTT.

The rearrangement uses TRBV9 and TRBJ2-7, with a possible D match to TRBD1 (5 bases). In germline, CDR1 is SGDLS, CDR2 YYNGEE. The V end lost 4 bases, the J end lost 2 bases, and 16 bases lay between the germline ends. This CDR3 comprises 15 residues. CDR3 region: CASSPQGSPTYEQYF. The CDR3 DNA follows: TGTGCCAGCAGCCCCCAGGGTTCACCGACCTACGAGCAGTACTTC.

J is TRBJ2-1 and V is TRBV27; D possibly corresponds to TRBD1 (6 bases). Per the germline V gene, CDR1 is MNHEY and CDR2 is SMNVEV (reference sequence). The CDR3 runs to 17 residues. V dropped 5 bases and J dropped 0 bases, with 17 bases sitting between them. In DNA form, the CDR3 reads TGTGCCAGCAGTGACACAACGAAGACAGGCTCCTACAATGAGCAGTTCTTC. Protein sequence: CASSDTTKTGSYNEQFF.

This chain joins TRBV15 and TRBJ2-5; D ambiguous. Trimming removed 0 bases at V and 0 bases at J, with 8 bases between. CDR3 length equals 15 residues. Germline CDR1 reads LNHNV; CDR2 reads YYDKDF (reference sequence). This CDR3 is CATSRESEYQETQYF. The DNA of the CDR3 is TGTGCCACCAGCAGAGAATCAGAGTACCAAGAGACCCAGTACTTC. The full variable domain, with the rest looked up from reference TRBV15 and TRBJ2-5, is DAMVIQNPRYQVTQFGKPVTLSCSQTLNHNVMYWYQQKSSQAPKLLFHYYDKDFNNEADTPDNFQSRRPNTSFCFLDIRSPGLGDTAMYLCATSRESEYQETQYFGPGTRLLVL.

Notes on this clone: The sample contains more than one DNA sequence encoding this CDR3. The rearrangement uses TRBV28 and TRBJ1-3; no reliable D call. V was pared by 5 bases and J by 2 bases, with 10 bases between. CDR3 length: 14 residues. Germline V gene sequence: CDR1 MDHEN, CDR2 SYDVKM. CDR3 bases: TGTGCCAGCAGTCGGGGTGGGGCTGGAAACACCATATATTTT. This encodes CASSRGGAGNTIYF.

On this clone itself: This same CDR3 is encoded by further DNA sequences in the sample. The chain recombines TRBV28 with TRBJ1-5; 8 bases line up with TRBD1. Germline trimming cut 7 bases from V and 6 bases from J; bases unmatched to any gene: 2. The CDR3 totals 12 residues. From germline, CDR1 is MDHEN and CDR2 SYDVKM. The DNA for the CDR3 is TGTGCCAGCACTACAGGGGGTCAGCCCCAGCATTTT. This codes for CASTTGGQPQHF.

The CDR3: CASSLRQGTYEQYF. CDR3 bases: TGTGCCAGCAGCCTCCGACAGGGGACCTACGAGCAGTACTTC. The chain links TRBV7-2 to TRBJ2-7; 8 bases align to TRBD1. The CDR3 length is 14 residues. Trimming took 5 bases from V and 2 from J; bases not matched to a gene: 5. The germline V gene has CDR1 SGHTA and CDR2 FQGNSA.

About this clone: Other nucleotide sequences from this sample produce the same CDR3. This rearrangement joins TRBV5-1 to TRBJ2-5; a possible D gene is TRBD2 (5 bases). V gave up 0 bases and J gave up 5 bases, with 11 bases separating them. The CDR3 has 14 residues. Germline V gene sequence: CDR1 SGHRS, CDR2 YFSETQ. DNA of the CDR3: TGCGCCAGCAGCTTGGGTACTAGTCAGGAGACCCAGTACTTC. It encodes CASSLGTSQETQYF.

In DNA, the CDR3 is TGTGCCACTCGACCTAGCGGGATTGGAGATACGCAGTATTTT. Translating it yields CATRPSGIGDTQYF. The rearrangement uses TRBV2 and TRBJ2-3, with 9 bases fitting TRBD2. Trimming took 10 bases from V and 5 from J; bases not matched to a gene: 10. The germline V gene encodes CDR1 SNHLY and CDR2 FYNNEI. This CDR3 spans 14 amino acids. The full variable domain, with the rest looked up from reference TRBV2 and TRBJ2-3, is EPEVTQTPSHQVTQMGQEVILRCVPISNHLYFYWYRQILGQKVEFLVSFYNNEISEKSEIFDDQFSVERPDGSNFTLKIRSTKLEDSAMYFCATRPSGIGDTQYFGPGTRLTVL.

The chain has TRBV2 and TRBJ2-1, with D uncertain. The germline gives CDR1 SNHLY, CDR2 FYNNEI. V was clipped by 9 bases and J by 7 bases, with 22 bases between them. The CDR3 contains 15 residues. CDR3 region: CASRVQPTTSNEQFF. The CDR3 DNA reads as TGTGCCAGTCGCGTACAACCGACCACGTCAAATGAGCAGTTCTTC.

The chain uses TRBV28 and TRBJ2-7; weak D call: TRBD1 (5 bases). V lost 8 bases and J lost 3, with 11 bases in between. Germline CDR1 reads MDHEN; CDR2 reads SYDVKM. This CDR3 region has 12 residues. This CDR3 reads CASWGSFYEQYF. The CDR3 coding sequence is TGTGCCAGCTGGGGCAGCTTCTACGAGCAGTACTTC.